The present entry profiles one TCR beta chain with its context. The specificity of this receptor is unknown. Per-base quality was not reported, and no clone a single base away is much larger than it. The sample is drawn from a study of blood T cell repertoires in COVID-19 (dated by TCRdb to about 2020). Concerning the study at large: Samples from collaborators originated in the United States, Italy and Spain and spanned both the acute and convalescent phases of COVID-19. The sample metadata nearly always contained a de-identified subject ID, COVID-19 status, age in years and sex. Where available, HLA class I and class II types were taken from metadata supplied by the sample provider and were not determined by assay-based typing. Subjects who had been exposed to COVID-19, were actively infected with it, or had recovered from it provided the deeply sampled blood TCRbeta repertoires that made up the dataset. The material from the prospective study consisted of cDNA or gDNA derived from T cells, B-cell-depleted T cells, or PBMCs. The samples were drawn from two sources: the first 160 participants of the ongoing ImmuneRACE study, and some 1,300 subjects contributed by 6 global collaborators. The repertoires were released in a freely available public database intended as a resource for research on the immune response to SARS-CoV-2. Here is what the overall study found, with its caveats: The amount of clinical and demographic metadata varied by source and participant and was provided uncurated.

TCRbeta CDR3 regions were amplified from genomic DNA by means of the immunoSEQ Assay, a bias-controlled multiplex PCR. Under the source paper's analysis protocol: Within the assay, amplification of reference gene primers was used to estimate how many nucleated cells each sample contained. To quantify the absolute abundance of each unique TCRbeta CDR3 rearrangement, sequence reads were collapsed and filtered. For each sample, productive Simpson clonality was calculated as the square root of Simpson's diversity index across productive rearrangements. TCRdb mirrors the immuneACCESS table, restricted to in-frame sequences. Some clones are absent from its copies; in checked studies, under half trace to an unresolved V gene, and the reason for the others is unknown. That table supplies the V and J calls and clone size; D and trimming were determined from the DNA. Across this sample there are 120,000 or so clones, with roughly 80% seen only once. Jointly, the top ten make up 20% to 30% of the sample.

Sequences LNHDA (CDR1) and SQIVND (CDR2) are obtained from the germline V gene (reference sequence). The CDR3 holds 15 amino acids from the cysteine to the phenylalanine. The CDR3 DNA has 45 bases and is translated from base 1. The junction carries 17 bases between V and J, which are trimmed by 7 bases and 5 bases respectively. Each collaborating institution followed its own protocols to collect whole blood in K2EDTA tubes. For TCRbeta analysis, collaborators shipped samples as frozen whole blood, isolated PBMCs, or DNA extracted from either of those sample types. The chain uses TRBV19 and TRBJ2-2, and the D gene may be TRBD1, 6 bases matching. Sequenced material: peripheral blood. The receptor was derived from a human donor in a cohort sampled during active COVID-19. The bases read TGTGCCAGTACCCCGCCAGGGGTGGGAACCGGGGAGCTGTTTTTT. Its translation reads: CASTPPGVGTGELFF.